These T cell receptor beta chains were read from a single sample in a study of regulatory T cells in long-lasting Graves disease. Via MiXCR, TCRdb re-called the multiplex PCR reads, giving one row per CDR3 protein. The data contain 600,000 to 850,000 distinct CDR3 sequences, 30% of them singletons. This specimen consisted of peripheral blood mononuclear cells (PBMCs), obtained when the disease was refractory, from a patient treated with antithyroid drugs. The receptors originated from a female donor with Graves disease. The CDR3 runs from the conserved cysteine through the conserved F or W. D genes are given only for firm matches. The size of a clone is reported for some rows only, either as once, few or many, or as a class for expanded clones.

j_call clone_size d_call v_call cdr3_nt cdr3_aa
TRBJ2-7 - TRBD2 TRBV5-1 TGCGCCAGCAGCTTGGTGGCTAGCGGAGGAGACGAGCAGTACTTC CASSLVASGGDEQYF
TRBJ1-5 - - TRBV27 TGTGCCAGCAGTCCCCGGACGGTCGACAGCAATCAGCCCCAGCATTTT CASSPRTVDSNQPQHF
TRBJ1-1 - - TRBV19 TGTGCCAGTAGGCCCTCCGGGACACTTATATCGGCTTTCTTT CASRPSGTLISAFF
TRBJ1-1 few - TRBV6-1 TGTGCCAGCAGTGAGCGGCGGGGGGGTTACACTGAAGCTTTCTTT CASSERRGGYTEAFF
TRBJ2-7 few - TRBV12-5 TGTGCTAGTGGTTTGGGGGGCAGGGAGCCCTACGAGCAGTACTTC CASGLGGREPYEQYF
TRBJ1-2 - - TRBV30 TGTGCCTGGAGTGTAGAGGGGCGCGGTCCCTACACCTTC CAWSVEGRGPYTF
TRBJ1-2 - TRBD1 TRBV19 TGTGCCAGTAGTATAGAACAGGGGGCGCACGGCTACACCTTC CASSIEQGAHGYTF
TRBJ2-5 - - TRBV20-1 TGCAGTGCTAGAGATAATGGGTGGGAGACCCAGTACTTC CSARDNGWETQYF
TRBJ1-1 few TRBD1 TRBV30 TGTGCCTGGAACGGACAGGCGAACACTGAAGCTTTCTTT CAWNGQANTEAFF
TRBJ2-5 many TRBD1 TRBV28 TGTGCCAGCAATTGGGACAGTAGCCAAGAGACCCAGTACTTC CASNWDSSQETQYF
TRBJ1-2 - - TRBV5-6 TGTGCCAGCAGCCCCAGTACGAGAGGCTACACCTTC CASSPSTRGYTF
TRBJ1-1 - - TRBV13 TGTGCCAGCAACCGGGGCTCGATTCTTGAAGGCACTGAAGCTTTCTTT CASNRGSILEGTEAFF
TRBJ1-5 many TRBD1 TRBV28 TGTGCCAGCAGTTTACTACAGGGGGGAAACCAGCCCCAGCATTTT CASSLLQGGNQPQHF
TRBJ2-7 many - TRBV5-1 TGCGCCAGCAGCTTGGGGATCACCGGAGGCGAGCAGTACTTC CASSLGITGGEQYF
TRBJ1-2 - TRBD1 TRBV13 TGTGCCAGCAGCTGGGACAGGGGGCCCGGCTACACCTTC CASSWDRGPGYTF
TRBJ1-2 - - TRBV10-2 TGCGCCAGCAGTGAATTCTCGCAGGGTGGCCGCGGCTACACCTTC CASSEFSQGGRGYTF
TRBJ1-5 - - TRBV18 TGTGCCAGCTCAGGGGGGGGTTTCGATCAGCCCCAGCATTTT CASSGGGFDQPQHF
TRBJ1-5 few - TRBV5-6 TGTGCCAGCAGCTTGGCAGCGGGTAGGAGCAATCAGCCCCAGCATTTT CASSLAAGRSNQPQHF
TRBJ2-7 few TRBD2 TRBV29-1 TGCAGCGTTGACGGGCTAGCGGGAGACGAGCAGTACTTC CSVDGLAGDEQYF
TRBJ1-1 many - TRBV24-1 TGTGCCACCCGGGGGAGGAACACTGAAGCTTTCTTT CATRGRNTEAFF
TRBJ1-2 few - TRBV6-2/TRBV6-3 TGTGCCACAGGTCGGGTTGATGGCTACACCTTC CATGRVDGYTF
TRBJ1-2 - - TRBV19 TGTGCCAGTAGTATTCCCAACCATGGCTACACCTTC CASSIPNHGYTF
TRBJ1-1 - - TRBV29-1 TGCAGCGTTGAACCAGGCGGAACGTTGAACACTGAAGCTTTCTTT CSVEPGGTLNTEAFF
TRBJ1-1 few - TRBV28 TGTGCCAGCATTTTTTCCATGAACACTGAAGCTTTCTTT CASIFSMNTEAFF
TRBJ1-6 few TRBD1 TRBV6-2/TRBV6-3 TGTGCCAGCAGTTACTCGATTAACAGGGGTTCACCCCTCCACTTT CASSYSINRGSPLHF
TRBJ1-2 many - TRBV28 TGTGCCAGCAGTCTTCTAGGGGCCGGCGGCTACACCTTC CASSLLGAGGYTF
TRBJ2-5 - TRBD2 TRBV14 TGTGCCAGCAGCCAAGAGGTAGCGGGAGGAGGGCAAGAGACCCAGTACTTC CASSQEVAGGGQETQYF
TRBJ1-1 many - TRBV11-2 TGTGCCAGCAGCTTGGCGTGGAGGGGGACTGAAGCTTTCTTT CASSLAWRGTEAFF
TRBJ1-1 - TRBD1 TRBV19 TGTGCCAGTAGTATTCAGGGGGCGATGAACACTGAAGCTTTCTTT CASSIQGAMNTEAFF
TRBJ1-1 few - TRBV6-1 TGTGCCAGCAGACAGGGACCTTCCGAAGCTTTCTTT CASRQGPSEAFF
TRBJ1-5 - TRBD1 TRBV15 TGTGCCACCAGCAGCAGAGGGACAGCCGTCCAATATAGCAATCAGCCCCAGCATTTT CATSSRGTAVQYSNQPQHF
TRBJ1-1 many - TRBV5-1 TGTGCCAGCAGCCCAAATATGAACACTGAAGCTTTCTTT CASSPNMNTEAFF
TRBJ2-5 - - TRBV19 TGTGCCAGCTCCGCCGTTGGGGGGGAGACCCAGTACTTC CASSAVGGETQYF
TRBJ1-5 - TRBD1 TRBV28 TGTGCCAGCAGTTCCCTCACCGGACAGGACAATCAGCCCCAGCATTTT CASSSLTGQDNQPQHF
TRBJ1-1 many - TRBV6-2/TRBV6-3 TGTGCCAGCAGTTCGTCCCGAGACAGTGAAGCTTTCTTT CASSSSRDSEAFF
TRBJ1-5 few - TRBV12-3/TRBV12-4 TGTGCCAGCAGTTTCGCGGGACAAAATCAGCCCCAGCATTTT CASSFAGQNQPQHF
TRBJ1-2 few - TRBV29-1 TGCAGCGTTGGCGGGGGCCCTAACTATGGCTACACCTTC CSVGGGPNYGYTF
TRBJ1-1 few - TRBV6-1 TGTGCCAGCAGTGAAGTTCCGGGAATAAACACTGAAGCTTTCTTT CASSEVPGINTEAFF
TRBJ1-3 - - TRBV11-3 TGTGCCAGCAGCTTAGGAGCAGGATCTAGCTCTGGAAACACCATATATTTT CASSLGAGSSSGNTIYF
TRBJ1-4 - - TRBV15 TGTGCCACCAGCAGCCTCGGGTGGCAAGATAATGAAAAACTGTTTTTT CATSSLGWQDNEKLFF
TRBJ2-6 few TRBD1 TRBV2 TGTGCCAGCAGTATCCGACAGGGGGATTCTTCTGGGGCCAACGTCCTGACTTTC CASSIRQGDSSGANVLTF
TRBJ1-1 - - TRBV6-2/TRBV6-3 TGTGCCAGCAGTCAAACTTTCGGGGGTCCAGCTTTCTTT CASSQTFGGPAFF
TRBJ2-7 few - TRBV27 TGTGCCAGCAGTGACCGCGGAGGGTCTTCCTACGAGCAGTACTTC CASSDRGGSSYEQYF
TRBJ1-2 - - TRBV6-1 TGTGCCAGCAGGGCTTGGGACGACGGCTACACCTTC CASRAWDDGYTF
TRBJ2-7 - - TRBV20-1 TGCAGTGCCCCCAATAAGCGCAACTACGAGCAGTACTTC CSAPNKRNYEQYF
TRBJ1-1 - - TRBV29-1 TGCAGCGGCCATTCAGGGGCTACTGAAGCTTTCTTT CSGHSGATEAFF
TRBJ1-3 few TRBD1 TRBV5-1 TGCGCCAGCAGCTTGGCCGGGGGACAGGCTGGAAACACCATATATTTT CASSLAGGQAGNTIYF
TRBJ1-6 - - TRBV6-1 TGTGCCAGCAAAACGGGATCCTATAATTCACCCCTCCACTTT CASKTGSYNSPLHF
TRBJ1-5 few - TRBV28 TGTGCCAGCAGTACCGGGCCAACCATAACCAATCAGCCCCAGCATTTT CASSTGPTITNQPQHF
TRBJ1-1 few TRBD1 TRBV6-1 TGTGCCGCTAGATCAGGGGGGCTTTCGACTGAAGCTTTCTTT CAARSGGLSTEAFF
TRBJ2-7 - - TRBV20-1 TGCAGTGCTAGAGACTGGGGGGACTCCTCCTACGAGCAGTACTTC CSARDWGDSSYEQYF
TRBJ1-1 few - TRBV11-2 TGTGCCAGCAGCCACCGACAGGCCAACACTGAAGCTTTCTTT CASSHRQANTEAFF